The clone carrying this TCR beta chain showed up many times. The sample is drawn from a study of T cells in Graves' hyperthyroidism and ophthalmopathy. From RNA transcripts, TCR beta CDR3 regions were amplified. Initially, a first-round RT-PCR of the TCR CDR3 employed the HTBI primer set. Each CDR3 protein is one row after TCRdb ran MiXCR on the multiplex PCR reads. The sample includes 95,000 to 110,000 distinct CDR3 sequences, roughly 15% of them seen just once. Absence of ophthalmopathy progression within 18 months defined stable Graves' hyperthyroidism. Patients having uncontrolled infection, another autoimmune disease, pregnancy or lactation were not included. Diagnoses rested on clinical symptoms, serum thyroxine and TRAb, thyroid ultrasound and orbital computed tomography. PBMCs were sourced from less than 12 ml fresh peripheral blood. CDR1 is SEHNR and CDR2 is FQNEAQ in the germline V gene (reference sequence). The CDR3 is 11 residues long. Trimming removed 4 bases at V and 8 bases at J, with 8 bases between.

Sequences were obtained from blood. The sequence derives from a woman in her fifties or sixties with Graves' hyperthyroidism. The chain joins TRBV7-9 to TRBJ1-2; D possibly corresponds to TRBD1 (5 bases). This CDR3 reads CASSSRGGYTF. CDR3 bases: TGTGCCAGCAGCTCCCGGGGGGGCTACACCTTC.